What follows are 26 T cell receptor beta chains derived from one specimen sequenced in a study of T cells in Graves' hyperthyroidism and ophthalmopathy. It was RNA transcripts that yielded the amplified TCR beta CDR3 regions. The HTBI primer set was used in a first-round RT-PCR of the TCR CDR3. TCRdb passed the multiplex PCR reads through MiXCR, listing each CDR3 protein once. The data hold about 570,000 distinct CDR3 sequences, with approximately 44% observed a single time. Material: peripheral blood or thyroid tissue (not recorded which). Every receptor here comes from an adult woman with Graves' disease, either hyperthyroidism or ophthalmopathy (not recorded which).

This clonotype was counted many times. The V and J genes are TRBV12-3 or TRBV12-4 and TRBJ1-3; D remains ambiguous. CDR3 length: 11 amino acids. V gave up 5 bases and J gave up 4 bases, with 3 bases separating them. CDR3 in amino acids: CASSGGNTIYF. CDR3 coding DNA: TGTGCCAGCAGTGGCGGAAACACCATATATTTT.

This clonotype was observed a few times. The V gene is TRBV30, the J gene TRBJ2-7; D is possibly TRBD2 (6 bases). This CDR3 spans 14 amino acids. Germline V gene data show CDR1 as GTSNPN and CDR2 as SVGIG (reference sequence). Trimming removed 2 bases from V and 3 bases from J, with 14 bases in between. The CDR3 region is CAWSYGSEGYEQYF. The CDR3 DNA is TGTGCCTGGAGTTACGGGAGCGAAGGCTACGAGCAGTACTTC.

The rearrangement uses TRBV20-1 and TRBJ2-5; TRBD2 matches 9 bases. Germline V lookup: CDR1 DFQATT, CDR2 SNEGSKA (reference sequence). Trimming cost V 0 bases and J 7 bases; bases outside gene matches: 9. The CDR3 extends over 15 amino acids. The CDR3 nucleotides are TGCAGTGCTAGAGAAGCTAGCGGGACCCTATGGACCCAGTACTTC. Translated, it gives CSAREASGTLWTQYF.

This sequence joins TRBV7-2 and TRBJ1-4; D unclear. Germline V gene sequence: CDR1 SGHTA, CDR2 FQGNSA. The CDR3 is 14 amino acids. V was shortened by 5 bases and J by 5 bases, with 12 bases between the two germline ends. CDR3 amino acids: CASSHGRRNEKLFF. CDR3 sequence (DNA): TGTGCCAGCAGCCACGGACGGAGAAATGAAAAACTGTTTTTT. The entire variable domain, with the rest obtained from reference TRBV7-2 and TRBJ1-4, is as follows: GAGVSQSPSNKVTEKGKDVELRCDPISGHTALYWYRQSLGQGLEFLIYFQGNSAPDKSGLPSDRFSAERTGGSVSTLTIQRTQQEDSAVYLCASSHGRRNEKLFFGSGTQLSVL.

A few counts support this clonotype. The CDR3 sequence is CASGQENTGELFF. DNA of the CDR3: TGCGCGTCCGGTCAGGAGAACACCGGGGAGCTGTTTTTT. The gene calls are TRBV5-1 and TRBJ2-2, with D hard to call. This CDR3 contains 13 residues. Germline values: CDR1 SGHRS, CDR2 YFSETQ.

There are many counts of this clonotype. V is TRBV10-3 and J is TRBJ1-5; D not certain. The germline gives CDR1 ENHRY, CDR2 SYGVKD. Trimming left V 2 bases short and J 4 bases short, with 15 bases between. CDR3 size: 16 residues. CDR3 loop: CAISEVLPLGNQPQHF. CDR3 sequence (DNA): TGTGCCATCAGTGAGGTATTGCCCTTGGGGAATCAGCCCCAGCATTTT.

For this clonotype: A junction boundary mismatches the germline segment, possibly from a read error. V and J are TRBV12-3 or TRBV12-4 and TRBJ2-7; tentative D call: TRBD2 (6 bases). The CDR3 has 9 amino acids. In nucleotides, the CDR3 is TGTGCCAGCAGCCAAGATGGGGGGTTC. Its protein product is CASSQDGGF.

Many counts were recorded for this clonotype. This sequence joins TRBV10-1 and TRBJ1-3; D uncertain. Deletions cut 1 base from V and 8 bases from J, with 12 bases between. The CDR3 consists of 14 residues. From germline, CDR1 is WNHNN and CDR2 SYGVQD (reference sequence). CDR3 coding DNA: TGCGCCAGCAGTGAGTTCCCTCGGTGGGACACCATATATTTT. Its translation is CASSEFPRWDTIYF.

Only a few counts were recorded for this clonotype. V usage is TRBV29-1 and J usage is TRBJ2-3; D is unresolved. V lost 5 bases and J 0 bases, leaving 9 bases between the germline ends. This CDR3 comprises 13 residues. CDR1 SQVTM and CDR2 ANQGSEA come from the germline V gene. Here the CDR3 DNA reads TGCAGCGTTATAGGACCGAGCACAGATACGCAGTATTTT. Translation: CSVIGPSTDTQYF.

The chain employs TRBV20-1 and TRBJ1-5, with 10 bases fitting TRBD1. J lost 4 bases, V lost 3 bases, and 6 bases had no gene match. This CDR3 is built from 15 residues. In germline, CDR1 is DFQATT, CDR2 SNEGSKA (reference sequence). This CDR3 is CSARRQGAGNQPQHF. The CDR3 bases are TGCAGTGCTAGGCGACAGGGGGCCGGGAATCAGCCCCAGCATTTT.

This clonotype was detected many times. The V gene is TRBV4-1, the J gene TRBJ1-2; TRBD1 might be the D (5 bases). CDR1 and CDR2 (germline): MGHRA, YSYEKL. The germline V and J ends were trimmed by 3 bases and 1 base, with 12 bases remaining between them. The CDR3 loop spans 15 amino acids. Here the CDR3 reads CASSHQVQGNYGYTF. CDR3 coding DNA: TGCGCCAGCAGCCATCAAGTTCAGGGTAACTATGGCTACACCTTC.

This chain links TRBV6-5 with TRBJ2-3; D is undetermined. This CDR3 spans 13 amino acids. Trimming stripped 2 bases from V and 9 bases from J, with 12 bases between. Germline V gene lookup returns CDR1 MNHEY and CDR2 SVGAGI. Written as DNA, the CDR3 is TGTGCCAGCAGTTACGGCCCGGATGGGACGCAGTATTTT. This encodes CASSYGPDGTQYF.

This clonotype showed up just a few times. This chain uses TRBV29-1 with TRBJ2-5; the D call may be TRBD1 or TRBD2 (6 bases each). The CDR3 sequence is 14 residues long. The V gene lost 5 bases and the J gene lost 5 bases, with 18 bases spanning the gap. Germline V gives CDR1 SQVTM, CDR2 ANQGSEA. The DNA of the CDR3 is TGCAGCGTTTGGGGGGCAGGGAGCGGGGAGACCCAGTACTTC. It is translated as CSVWGAGSGETQYF. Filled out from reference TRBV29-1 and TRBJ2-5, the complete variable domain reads SAVISQKPSRDICQRGTSLTIQCQVDSQVTMMFWYRQQPGQSLTLIATANQGSEATYESGFVIDKFPISRPNLTFSTLTVSNMSPEDSSIYLCSVWGAGSGETQYFGPGTRLLVL.

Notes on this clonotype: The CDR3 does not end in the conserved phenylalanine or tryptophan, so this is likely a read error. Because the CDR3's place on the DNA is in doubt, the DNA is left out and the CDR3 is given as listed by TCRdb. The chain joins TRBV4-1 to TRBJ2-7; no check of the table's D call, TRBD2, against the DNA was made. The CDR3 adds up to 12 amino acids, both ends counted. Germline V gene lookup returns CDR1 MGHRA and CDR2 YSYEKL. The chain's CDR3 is CASSQIEHRRDY.

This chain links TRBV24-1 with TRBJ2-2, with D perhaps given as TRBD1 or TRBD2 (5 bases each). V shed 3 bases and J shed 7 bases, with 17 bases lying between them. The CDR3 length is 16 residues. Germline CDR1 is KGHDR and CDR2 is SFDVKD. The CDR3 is CATSDPGRVGYGELFF. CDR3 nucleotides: TGTGCCACCAGTGATCCGGGACGCGTCGGGTACGGGGAGCTGTTTTTT.

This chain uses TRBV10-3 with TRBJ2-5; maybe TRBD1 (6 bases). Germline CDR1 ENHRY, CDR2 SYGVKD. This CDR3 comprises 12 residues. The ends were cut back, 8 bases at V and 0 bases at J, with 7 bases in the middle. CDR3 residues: CAIQGNQETQYF. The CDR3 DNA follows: TGTGCCATCCAGGGGAACCAAGAGACCCAGTACTTC.

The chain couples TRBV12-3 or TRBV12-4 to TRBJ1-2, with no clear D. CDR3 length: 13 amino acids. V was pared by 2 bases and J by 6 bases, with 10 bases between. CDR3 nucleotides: TGTGCCAGCAGTTTAATGTGGGCAGATGGCTACACCTTC. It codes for CASSLMWADGYTF.

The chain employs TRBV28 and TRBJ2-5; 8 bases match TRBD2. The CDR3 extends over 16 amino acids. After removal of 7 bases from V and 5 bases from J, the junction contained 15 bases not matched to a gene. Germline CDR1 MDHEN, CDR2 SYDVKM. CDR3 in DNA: TGTGCCAGCACCCTCTGGTCGGGAGGGCCGGGGGAGACCCAGTACTTC. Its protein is CASTLWSGGPGETQYF. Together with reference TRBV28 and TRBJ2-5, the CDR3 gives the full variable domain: DVKVTQSSRYLVKRTGEKVFLECVQDMDHENMFWYRQDPGLGLRLIYFSYDVKMKEKGDIPEGYSVSREKKERFSLILESASTNQTSMYLCASTLWSGGPGETQYFGPGTRLLVL.

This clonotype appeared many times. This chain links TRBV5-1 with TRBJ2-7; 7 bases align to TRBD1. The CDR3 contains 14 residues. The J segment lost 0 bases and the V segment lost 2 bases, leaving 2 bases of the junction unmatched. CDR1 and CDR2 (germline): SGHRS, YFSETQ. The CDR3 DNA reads TGCGCCAGCAGCTTCGGGACAGACTCCTACGAGCAGTACTTC. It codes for CASSFGTDSYEQYF.

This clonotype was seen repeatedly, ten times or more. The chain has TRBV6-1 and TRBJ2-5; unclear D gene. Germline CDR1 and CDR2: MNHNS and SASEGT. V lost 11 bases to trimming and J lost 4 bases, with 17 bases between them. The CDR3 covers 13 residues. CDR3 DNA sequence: TGTGCCCTAGACCTTGCGTCCCGAGAGACCCAGTACTTC. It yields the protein CALDLASRETQYF.

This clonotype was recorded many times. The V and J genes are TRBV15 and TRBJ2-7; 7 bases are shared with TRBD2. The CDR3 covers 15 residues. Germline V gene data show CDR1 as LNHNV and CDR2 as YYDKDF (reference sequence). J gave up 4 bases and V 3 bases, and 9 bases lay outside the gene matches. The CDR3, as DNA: TGTGCCACCAGCAGTACGGGAGGCACCATATACGAGCAGTACTTC. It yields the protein CATSSTGGTIYEQYF.

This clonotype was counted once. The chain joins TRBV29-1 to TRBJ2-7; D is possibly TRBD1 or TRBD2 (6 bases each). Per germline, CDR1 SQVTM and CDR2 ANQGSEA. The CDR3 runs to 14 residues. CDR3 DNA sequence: TGCAGGTTCCCCTTCGGGGGCTTTACCTACGAGCAGTACTTC. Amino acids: CRFPFGGFTYEQYF.

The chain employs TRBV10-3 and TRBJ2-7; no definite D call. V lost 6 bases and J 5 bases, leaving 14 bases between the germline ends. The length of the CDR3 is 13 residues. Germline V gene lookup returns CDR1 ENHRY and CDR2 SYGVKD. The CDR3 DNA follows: TGTGCCATCAGCCCGGGTAAAGCTGACGAGCAGTACTTC. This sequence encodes CAISPGKADEQYF.

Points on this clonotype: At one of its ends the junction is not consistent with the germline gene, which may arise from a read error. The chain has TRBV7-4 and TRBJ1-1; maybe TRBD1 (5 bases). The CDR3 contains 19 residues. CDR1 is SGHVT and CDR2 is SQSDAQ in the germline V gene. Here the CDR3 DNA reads TGCGCCAGCAGCCACCCCCTCGGGGGGGGGATCGGGCTGAACACTGAAGCTTTCTTT. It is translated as CASSHPLGGGIGLNTEAFF.

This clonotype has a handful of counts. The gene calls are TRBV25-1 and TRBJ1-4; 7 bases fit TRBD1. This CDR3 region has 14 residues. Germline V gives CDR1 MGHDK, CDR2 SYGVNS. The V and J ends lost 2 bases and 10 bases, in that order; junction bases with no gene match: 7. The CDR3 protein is CASSEPTGFGKLFF. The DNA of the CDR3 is TGTGCCAGCAGTGAACCGACAGGGTTCGGAAAACTGTTTTTT.

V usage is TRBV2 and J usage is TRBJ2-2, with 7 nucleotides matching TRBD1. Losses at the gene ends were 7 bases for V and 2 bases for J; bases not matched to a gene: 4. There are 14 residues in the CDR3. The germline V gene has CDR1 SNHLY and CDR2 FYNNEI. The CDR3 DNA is TGTGCCAGCAACCGGGACAGCAACACCGGGGAGCTGTTTTTT. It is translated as CASNRDSNTGELFF.